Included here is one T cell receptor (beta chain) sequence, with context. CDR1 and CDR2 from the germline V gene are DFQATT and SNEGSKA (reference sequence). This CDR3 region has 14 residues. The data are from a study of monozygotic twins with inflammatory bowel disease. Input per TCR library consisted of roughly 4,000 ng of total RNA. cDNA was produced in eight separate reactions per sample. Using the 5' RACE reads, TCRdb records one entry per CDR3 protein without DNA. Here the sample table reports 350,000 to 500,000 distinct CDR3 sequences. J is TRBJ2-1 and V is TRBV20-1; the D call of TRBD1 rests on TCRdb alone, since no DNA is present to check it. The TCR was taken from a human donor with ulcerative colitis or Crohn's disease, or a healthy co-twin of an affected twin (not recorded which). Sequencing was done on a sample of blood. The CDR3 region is CSARSPGPSNEQFF.